Following are 20 T cell receptor beta chains from one sample sequenced in a study of CD8+CD57+ T cells in acquired aplastic anemia. TCR beta VDJ combinations and CDR3 sequences were profiled from genomic DNA. TCRdb re-analysed the reads in MiXCR, keeping a single row per CDR3 protein. The repertoire holds about 180,000 distinct CDR3 sequences, with about half as singletons. The sample consisted of sorted CD4+, CD8+, or CD8+CD57+ T cells (not recorded which) from PBMCs. The source is a human donor in good health.

The V and J genes are TRBV4-3 and TRBJ2-7; 7 bases are a match to TRBD2. The V segment lost 3 bases and the J segment 3 bases; nucleotides outside the gene matches: 8. CDR1 and CDR2 (germline): LGHNA, YSLEER. This CDR3 comprises 15 residues. The CDR3 sequence: CASSQTAGEYYEQYF. CDR3 DNA sequence: TGCGCCAGCAGCCAGACCGCGGGGGAGTACTACGAGCAGTACTTC.

At least ten counts were recorded for this clonotype. The chain uses TRBV7-9 and TRBJ2-7; perhaps TRBD1 as D (6 bases). The CDR3 sequence is 17 residues long. V lost 5 bases, J lost 4 bases, and 24 bases lay in between. Germline V gene sequence: CDR1 SEHNR, CDR2 FQNEAQ (reference sequence). CDR3 nucleotides: TGTGCCAGCAGCCGAAACCGTCCGGGACAAACTAGTTACGAGCAGTACTTC. It translates to CASSRNRPGQTSYEQYF.

The V and J genes are TRBV2 and TRBJ2-7, with 7 bases aligning to TRBD2. This CDR3 spans 13 amino acids. Per germline, CDR1 SNHLY and CDR2 FYNNEI. The V and J ends lost 6 bases and 3 bases, in that order; junction bases with no gene match: 5. The CDR3: CASRLAPLYEQYF. The CDR3, as DNA: TGTGCCAGCAGACTAGCGCCCCTCTACGAGCAGTACTTC.

This chain connects TRBV29-1 to TRBJ2-7, with 9 bases identical to TRBD1. This CDR3 is 14 amino acids long. The germline V gene encodes CDR1 SQVTM and CDR2 ANQGSEA. The junction had 8 bases not matched to a gene; V was cut back by 6 bases and J by 2 bases. CDR3 bases: TGCAGCGTCGACCCGGGACAGGGCACCTACGAGCAGTACTTC. Translating gives CSVDPGQGTYEQYF.

In the case of this clonotype: A read error is possible here, since a much larger clone lies one base away. The chain couples TRBV5-4 to TRBJ1-2, with TRBD1 matching 7 bases. CDR3 length: 14 residues. Per germline, CDR1 SGHNT and CDR2 YYREEE (reference sequence). Written as DNA, the CDR3 is TGTGCCAGCAGCTCCGGGACAGAATTCTATGGCTACGCCTTC. It is translated as CASSSGTEFYGYAF.

This clonotype appeared many times. The chain recombines TRBV5-1 with TRBJ2-5; 10 bases match TRBD1. Germline lookup yields CDR1 SGHRS and CDR2 YFSETQ. The CDR3 runs to 15 residues. Trimming cost V 0 bases and J 5 bases; bases outside gene matches: 4. CDR3 nucleotide sequence: TGCGCCAGCAGCTTGGCGGGACAGGGGAGCGAGACCCAGTACTTC. Protein sequence: CASSLAGQGSETQYF.

This chain uses TRBV2 with TRBJ2-5; the D gene is possibly TRBD1 (7 bases). The CDR3 has 14 amino acids. Germline V gives CDR1 SNHLY, CDR2 FYNNEI. V was clipped by 3 bases and J by 2 bases, with 10 bases between them. CDR3 in amino acids: CASSDPGGQETQYF. The CDR3 DNA reads as TGTGCCAGCAGTGATCCAGGGGGGCAAGAGACCCAGTACTTC.

This clonotype was counted at least ten times. The rearrangement uses TRBV5-6 and TRBJ2-3; D gene unclear. Between the trimmed V and J ends, which lost 1 base and 1 base, there was a span of 10 bases. The CDR3 is 15 amino acids. CDR1 is SGHDT and CDR2 is YYEEEE in the germline V gene. The CDR3 loop reads CASSLWRLGTDTQYF. CDR3 sequence (DNA): TGTGCCAGCAGCTTGTGGAGACTCGGCACAGATACGCAGTATTTT.

This rearrangement joins TRBV7-2 to TRBJ1-1; the D is unclear. The CDR3 has 14 residues. Germline lookup yields CDR1 SGHTA and CDR2 FQGNSA. Trimming stripped 0 bases from V and 4 bases from J, with 9 bases between. The CDR3 loop is CASSLAAISTEAFF. The CDR3 coding sequence is TGTGCCAGCAGCTTAGCCGCAATCAGCACTGAAGCTTTCTTT.

This chain joins TRBV29-1 and TRBJ2-7; TRBD1 matches at 7 bases. The germline V gene encodes CDR1 SQVTM and CDR2 ANQGSEA. The V and J ends lost 8 bases and 5 bases, in that order; junction bases with no gene match: 9. The CDR3 has 12 residues. In DNA form, the CDR3 reads TGCAGCAGTTCAGGGACAGAGAACGAGCAGTACTTC. It encodes CSSSGTENEQYF.

On this clonotype: This sequence may be a read error, since a much larger clone differs from it by one base. CDR3 in DNA: TGTGCCAGCAGCTTAGGTAATGGCAGGACCTACGAGCAGTACTTC. This sequence encodes CASSLGNGRTYEQYF. This chain connects TRBV7-2 to TRBJ2-7; D is unclear. CDR3 length: 15 residues. CDR1 and CDR2 (germline): SGHTA, FQGNSA. Trimming left V 1 base short and J 2 bases short, with 12 bases between.

This clonotype appeared many times. V gene TRBV25-1 combines with J gene TRBJ1-2, with 7 positions matching TRBD1. The CDR3 is 14 amino acids. Germline V gene data show CDR1 as MGHDK and CDR2 as SYGVNS. Trimming cost V 1 base and J 2 bases; bases outside gene matches: 1. The CDR3 coding sequence is TGTGCCAGCAGTGAATGGGGACAGAACTATGGCTACACCTTC. Protein sequence: CASSEWGQNYGYTF.

This clonotype was detected a few times. This chain links TRBV6-2 or TRBV6-3 with TRBJ2-2; D not resolved. CDR1 and CDR2 from the germline V gene are MNHEY and SVGEGT. The V and J ends lost 6 bases and 1 base respectively, with 15 bases between them. CDR3 length equals 16 residues. This chain's CDR3 is CASSPHSRGNTGELFF. CDR3 nucleotides: TGTGCCAGCAGCCCTCACTCTAGAGGGAACACCGGGGAGCTGTTTTTT.

This clonotype was detected only once. A much larger clone lies a single base off, so this may be a read error. This chain joins TRBV2 and TRBJ2-5; 8 nucleotides align to TRBD1. The CDR3 loop spans 17 amino acids. Germline CDR1 reads SNHLY; CDR2 reads FYNNEI. V trimming: 8 bases; J trimming: 2 bases; junction bases outside the gene matches: 16. In nucleotides, the CDR3 is TGTGCCAGCGCCTCATCAGGGGGCTTTCACGTACAAGAGACCCAGTACTTC. Protein product: CASASSGGFHVQETQYF.

With respect to this clonotype: Germline and junction disagree at one end, which may indicate a read error. The chain couples TRBV2 to TRBJ2-7; 14 nucleotides agree with TRBD2. Germline V lookup: CDR1 SNHLY, CDR2 FYNNEI. The length of the CDR3 is 15 residues. Written as DNA, the CDR3 is TGTGCCAGCAGGGAAGGGACTAGCGGGAGTGGCGAGCAGTACTTC. Its protein is CASREGTSGSGEQYF.

In this sample, this clonotype turned up a few times. The CDR3 is CSATDSHNSPLHF. In DNA form, the CDR3 reads TGCAGTGCCACGGACAGCCATAATTCACCCCTCCACTTT. V usage is TRBV20-1 and J usage is TRBJ1-6, with D possibly matching TRBD1 (6 bases). The V gene lost 6 bases and the J gene lost 5 bases, with 11 bases spanning the gap. Germline CDR1 reads DFQATT; CDR2 reads SNEGSKA (reference sequence). The CDR3 is 13 amino acids.

This clonotype was observed a single time. V is TRBV25-1 and J is TRBJ1-2; TRBD1 matches at 7 bases. Germline CDR1 and CDR2: MGHDK and SYGVNS. Trimming at V came to 2 bases and at J to 5 bases, leaving 8 bases not matched to a gene. The CDR3 extends over 15 amino acids. CDR3 region: CASSEPGQERYGYTF. The CDR3 coding sequence is TGTGCCAGCAGTGAACCCGGACAGGAGAGGTATGGCTACACCTTC.

CDR3 sequence: CSARQVVQETQYF. The CDR3 nucleotides read TGCAGTGCTAGACAGGTTGTGCAAGAGACCCAGTACTTC. V usage is TRBV20-1 and J usage is TRBJ2-5; the D is unclear. V lost 2 bases and J 2 bases, leaving 9 bases between the germline ends. Germline CDR1 and CDR2: DFQATT and SNEGSKA (reference sequence). This CDR3 spans 13 amino acids.

The rearrangement links TRBV19 to TRBJ2-1, with D perhaps assigned TRBD1 or TRBD2 (6 bases each). CDR1 is LNHDA, CDR2 SQIVND, per germline (reference sequence). CDR3 size: 15 residues. V was pared by 7 bases and J by 0 bases, with 13 bases between. CDR3 in amino acids: CASKGDSHSYNEQFF. The CDR3 DNA reads as TGTGCCAGTAAGGGGGACTCGCACTCCTACAATGAGCAGTTCTTC.

This sequence joins TRBV10-1 and TRBJ2-1, with TRBD2 matching 16 bases. The V segment lost 4 bases and the J segment 5 bases; nucleotides outside the gene matches: 2. This CDR3 region has 16 residues. Germline V gene lookup returns CDR1 WNHNN and CDR2 SYGVQD (reference sequence). CDR3 coding DNA: TGCGCCAGCAGTGGGGGGACTAGCGGGAGGGACAATGAGCAGTTCTTC. Its translation: CASSGGTSGRDNEQFF.